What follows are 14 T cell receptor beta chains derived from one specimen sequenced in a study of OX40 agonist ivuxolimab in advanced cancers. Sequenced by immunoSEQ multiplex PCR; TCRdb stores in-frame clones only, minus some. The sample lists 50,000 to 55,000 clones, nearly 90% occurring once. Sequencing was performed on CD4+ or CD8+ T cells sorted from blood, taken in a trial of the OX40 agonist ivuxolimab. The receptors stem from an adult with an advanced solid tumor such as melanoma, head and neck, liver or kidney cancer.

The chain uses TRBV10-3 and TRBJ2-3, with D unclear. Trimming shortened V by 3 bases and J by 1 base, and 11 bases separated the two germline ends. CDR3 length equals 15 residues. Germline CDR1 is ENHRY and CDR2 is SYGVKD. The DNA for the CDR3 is TGTGCCATCAGTGACAAGGAGCTGGGCACAGATACGCAGTATTTT. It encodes CAISDKELGTDTQYF.

The CDR3 region is CASSPRVLGTQYF. CDR3 DNA sequence: TGCGCCAGCAGCCCCCGGGTTTTGGGGACCCAGTACTTC. The gene calls are TRBV5-1 and TRBJ2-5; D unresolved. The CDR3 contains 13 residues. Germline V gives CDR1 SGHRS, CDR2 YFSETQ. Between the trimmed V and J ends, which lost 4 bases and 7 bases, there was a span of 14 bases.

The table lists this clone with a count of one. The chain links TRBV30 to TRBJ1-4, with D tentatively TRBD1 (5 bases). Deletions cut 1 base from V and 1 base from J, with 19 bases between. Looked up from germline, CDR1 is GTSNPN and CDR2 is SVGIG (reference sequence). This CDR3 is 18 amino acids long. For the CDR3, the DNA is TGTGCCTGGAGTGCTCCGCTTCGGGGGTTACGAACTAATGAAAAACTGTTTTTT. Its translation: CAWSAPLRGLRTNEKLFF.

The chain's CDR3 is CASSPLQGANEQYF. The CDR3 region has the DNA TGTGCCAGCTCACCATTACAGGGGGCGAACGAGCAGTACTTC. The rearrangement joins TRBV18 to TRBJ2-7; 9 nucleotides agree with TRBD1. V was clipped by 2 bases and J by 5 bases; unmatched bases: 4. Germline V lookup: CDR1 KGHSH, CDR2 LQKENI. CDR3 size: 14 residues.

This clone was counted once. CDR3 sequence: CASSLGENPSYEQYF. The CDR3 DNA follows: TGTGCCAGCAGCCTAGGGGAGAACCCCTCCTACGAGCAGTACTTC. The rearrangement joins TRBV11-2 to TRBJ2-7, with D perhaps TRBD1 or TRBD2 (5 bases each). CDR1 and CDR2 (germline): SGHAT, FQNNGV. This CDR3 has 15 amino acids. Trimming left V 5 bases short and J 0 bases short, with 14 bases between.

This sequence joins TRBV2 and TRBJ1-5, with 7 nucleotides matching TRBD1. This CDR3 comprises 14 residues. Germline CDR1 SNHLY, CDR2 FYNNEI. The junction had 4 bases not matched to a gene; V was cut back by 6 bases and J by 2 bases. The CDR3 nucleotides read TGTGCCAGCAGAGTAGACAGGGGCAATCAGCCCCAGCATTTT. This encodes CASRVDRGNQPQHF. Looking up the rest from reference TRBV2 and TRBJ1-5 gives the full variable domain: EPEVTQTPSHQVTQMGQEVILRCVPISNHLYFYWYRQILGQKVEFLVSFYNNEISEKSEIFDDQFSVERPDGSNFTLKIRSTKLEDSAMYFCASRVDRGNQPQHFGDGTRLSIL.

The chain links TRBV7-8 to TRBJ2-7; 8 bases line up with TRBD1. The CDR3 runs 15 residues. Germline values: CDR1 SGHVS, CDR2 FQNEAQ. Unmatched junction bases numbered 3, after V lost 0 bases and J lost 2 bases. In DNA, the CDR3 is TGTGCCAGCAGCTTAGCCGGACAGGGCCCCTACGAGCAGTACTTC. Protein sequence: CASSLAGQGPYEQYF.

In DNA, the CDR3 is TGTGCCAGCAGTTCCGGGACAGGGGGCACAGATACGCAGTATTTT. Translation gives CASSSGTGGTDTQYF. The chain has TRBV5-8 and TRBJ2-3; 10 bases map to TRBD1. The germline V gene encodes CDR1 SGHTS and CDR2 YDEGEE. The CDR3 length is 15 residues. J was trimmed by 1 base and V by 5 bases; bases with no gene match: 4.

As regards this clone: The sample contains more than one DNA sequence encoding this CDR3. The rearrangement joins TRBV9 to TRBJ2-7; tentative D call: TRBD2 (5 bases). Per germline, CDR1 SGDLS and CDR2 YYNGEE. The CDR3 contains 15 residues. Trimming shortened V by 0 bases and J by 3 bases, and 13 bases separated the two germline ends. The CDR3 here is CASSVGETAIYEQYF. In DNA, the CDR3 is TGTGCCAGCAGCGTAGGGGAGACGGCTATCTACGAGCAGTACTTC.

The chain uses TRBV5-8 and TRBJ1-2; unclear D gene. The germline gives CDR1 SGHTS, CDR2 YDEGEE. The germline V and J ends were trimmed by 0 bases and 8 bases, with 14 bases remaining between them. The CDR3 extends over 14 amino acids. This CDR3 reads CASSLGGPLGGYTF. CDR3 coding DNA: TGTGCCAGCAGCTTGGGAGGGCCTTTGGGGGGCTACACCTTC.

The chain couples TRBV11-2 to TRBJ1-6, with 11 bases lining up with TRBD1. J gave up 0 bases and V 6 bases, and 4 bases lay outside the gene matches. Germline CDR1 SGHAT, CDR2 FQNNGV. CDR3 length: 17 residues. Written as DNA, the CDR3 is TGTGCCAGCAGGGGGGACAGGGGGATCTCCTATAATTCACCCCTCCACTTT. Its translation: CASRGDRGISYNSPLHF.

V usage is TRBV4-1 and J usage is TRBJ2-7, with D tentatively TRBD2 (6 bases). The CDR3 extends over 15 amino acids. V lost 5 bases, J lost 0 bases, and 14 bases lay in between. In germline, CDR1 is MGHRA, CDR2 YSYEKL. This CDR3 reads CASSSAGTPSYEQYF. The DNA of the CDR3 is TGCGCCAGCAGCTCCGCCGGGACTCCCTCCTACGAGCAGTACTTC.

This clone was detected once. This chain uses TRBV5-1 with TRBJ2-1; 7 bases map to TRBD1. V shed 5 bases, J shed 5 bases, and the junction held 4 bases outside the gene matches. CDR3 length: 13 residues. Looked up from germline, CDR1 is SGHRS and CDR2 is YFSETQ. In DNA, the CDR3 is TGCGCCAGCAGATTGACAGGGAACAATGAGCAGTTCTTC. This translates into CASRLTGNNEQFF.

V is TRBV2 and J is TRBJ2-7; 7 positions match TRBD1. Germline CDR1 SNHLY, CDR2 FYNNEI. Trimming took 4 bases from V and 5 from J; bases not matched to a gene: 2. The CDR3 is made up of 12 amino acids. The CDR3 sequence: CASSGQGDEQYF. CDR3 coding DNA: TGTGCCAGCAGTGGACAGGGCGACGAGCAGTACTTC.